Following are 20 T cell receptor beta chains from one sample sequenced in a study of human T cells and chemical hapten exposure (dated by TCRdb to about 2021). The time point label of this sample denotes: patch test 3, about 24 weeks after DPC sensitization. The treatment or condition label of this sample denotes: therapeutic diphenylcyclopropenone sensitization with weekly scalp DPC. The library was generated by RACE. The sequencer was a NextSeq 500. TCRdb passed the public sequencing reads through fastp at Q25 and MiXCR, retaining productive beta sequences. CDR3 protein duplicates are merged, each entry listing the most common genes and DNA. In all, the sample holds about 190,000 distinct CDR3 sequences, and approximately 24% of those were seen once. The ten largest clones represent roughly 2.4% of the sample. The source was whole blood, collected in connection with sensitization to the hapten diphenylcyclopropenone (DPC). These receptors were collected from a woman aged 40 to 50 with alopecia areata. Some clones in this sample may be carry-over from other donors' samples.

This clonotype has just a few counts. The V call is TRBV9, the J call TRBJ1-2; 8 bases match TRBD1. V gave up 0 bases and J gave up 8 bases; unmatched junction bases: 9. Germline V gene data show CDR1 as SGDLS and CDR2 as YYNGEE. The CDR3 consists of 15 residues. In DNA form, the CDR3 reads TGTGCCAGCAGCGTAGGTAACAGGGGGGCCATCGGCTACACCTTC. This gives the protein CASSVGNRGAIGYTF.

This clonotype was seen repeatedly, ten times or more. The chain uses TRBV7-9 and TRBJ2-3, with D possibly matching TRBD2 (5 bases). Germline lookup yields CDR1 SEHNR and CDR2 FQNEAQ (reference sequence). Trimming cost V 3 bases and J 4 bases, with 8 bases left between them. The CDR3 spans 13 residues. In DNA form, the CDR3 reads TGTGCCAGCAGCTTCGGAGGCGCAGATACGCAGTATTTT. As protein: CASSFGGADTQYF.

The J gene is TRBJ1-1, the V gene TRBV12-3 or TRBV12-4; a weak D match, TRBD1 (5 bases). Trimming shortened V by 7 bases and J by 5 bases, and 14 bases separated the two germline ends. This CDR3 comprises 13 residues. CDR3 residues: CASKRGVRTEAFF. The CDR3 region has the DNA TGTGCCAGCAAAAGGGGCGTGAGAACTGAAGCTTTCTTT.

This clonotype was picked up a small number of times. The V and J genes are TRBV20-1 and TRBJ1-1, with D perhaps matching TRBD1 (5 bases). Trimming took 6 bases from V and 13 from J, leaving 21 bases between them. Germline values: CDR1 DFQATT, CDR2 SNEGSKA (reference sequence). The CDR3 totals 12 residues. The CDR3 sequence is CSAAGGGPKGFF. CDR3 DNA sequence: TGCAGTGCCGCTGGGGGGGGACCGAAGGGTTTCTTT.

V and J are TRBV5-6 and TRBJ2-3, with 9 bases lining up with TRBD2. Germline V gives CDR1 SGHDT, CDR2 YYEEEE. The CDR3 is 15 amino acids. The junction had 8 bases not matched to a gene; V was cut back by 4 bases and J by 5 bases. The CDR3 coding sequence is TGTGCCAGCAGCCTCAGAGCGGGAGGAGGAGATACGCAGTATTTT. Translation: CASSLRAGGGDTQYF.

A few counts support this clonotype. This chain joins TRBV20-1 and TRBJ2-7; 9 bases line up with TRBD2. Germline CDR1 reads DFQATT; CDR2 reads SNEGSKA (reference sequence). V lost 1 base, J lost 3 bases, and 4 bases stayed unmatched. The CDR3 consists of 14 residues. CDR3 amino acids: CSARGQAGGYEQYF. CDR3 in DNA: TGCAGTGCTAGAGGTCAAGCGGGAGGCTACGAGCAGTACTTC.

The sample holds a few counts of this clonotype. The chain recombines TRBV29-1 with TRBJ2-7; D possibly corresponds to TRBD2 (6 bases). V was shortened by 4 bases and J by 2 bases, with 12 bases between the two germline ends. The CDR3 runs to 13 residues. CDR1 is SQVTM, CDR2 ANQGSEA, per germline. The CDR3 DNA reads TGCAGCGTTGGCGGGGCAGGGACCTACGAGCAGTACTTC. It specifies CSVGGAGTYEQYF.

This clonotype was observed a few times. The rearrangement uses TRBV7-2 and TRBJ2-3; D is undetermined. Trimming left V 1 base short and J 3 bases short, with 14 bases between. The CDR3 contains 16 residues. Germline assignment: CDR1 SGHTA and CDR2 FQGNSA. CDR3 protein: CASSLVGLIRTDTQYF. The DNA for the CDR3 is TGTGCCAGCAGCTTAGTCGGCCTAATTAGGACAGATACGCAGTATTTT.

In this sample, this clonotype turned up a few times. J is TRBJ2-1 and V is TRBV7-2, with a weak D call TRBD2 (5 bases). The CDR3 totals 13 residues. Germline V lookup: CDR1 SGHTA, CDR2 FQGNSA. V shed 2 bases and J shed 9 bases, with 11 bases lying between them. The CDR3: CASSLPGSGEQFF. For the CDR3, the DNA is TGTGCCAGCAGCTTACCAGGAAGCGGTGAGCAGTTCTTC.

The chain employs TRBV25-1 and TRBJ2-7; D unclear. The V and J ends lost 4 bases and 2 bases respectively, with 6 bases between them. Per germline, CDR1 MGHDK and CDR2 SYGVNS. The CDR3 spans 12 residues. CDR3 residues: CASSVAAYEQYF. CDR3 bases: TGTGCCAGCAGTGTGGCAGCCTACGAGCAGTACTTC.

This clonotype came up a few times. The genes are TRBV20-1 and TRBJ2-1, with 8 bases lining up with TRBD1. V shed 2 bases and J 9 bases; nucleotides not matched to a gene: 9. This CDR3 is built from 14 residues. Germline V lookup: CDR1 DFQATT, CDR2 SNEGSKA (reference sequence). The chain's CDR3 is CSARQGATRGEQFF. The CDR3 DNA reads TGCAGTGCTAGACAGGGGGCCACTCGAGGTGAGCAGTTCTTC.

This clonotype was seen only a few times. CDR3 amino acids: CASDRGSSGNTIYF. CDR3 DNA sequence: TGTGCCAGCGACAGGGGAAGCTCTGGAAACACCATATATTTT. V usage is TRBV6-2 or TRBV6-3 and J usage is TRBJ1-3; 8 positions agree with TRBD1. The CDR3 contains 14 residues. After removal of 8 bases from V and 0 bases from J, the junction contained 3 bases not matched to a gene. Germline loops: CDR1 MNHEY, CDR2 SVGEGT.

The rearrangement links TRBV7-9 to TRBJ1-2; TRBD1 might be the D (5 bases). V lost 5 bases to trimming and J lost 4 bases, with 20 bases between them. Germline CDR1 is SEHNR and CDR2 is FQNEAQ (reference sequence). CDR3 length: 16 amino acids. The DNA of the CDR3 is TGTGCCAGCAGCCTACATACCCGTGGGGGATCCTATGGCTACACCTTC. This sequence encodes CASSLHTRGGSYGYTF.

CDR3 in amino acids: CASSPVPGETQYF. CDR3 DNA: TGTGCCAGCAGCCCAGTCCCGGGGGAGACCCAGTACTTC. This chain uses TRBV7-3 with TRBJ2-5, with D possibly being TRBD2 (5 bases). CDR1 is SGHTA and CDR2 is FQGTGA in the germline V gene. The CDR3 is 13 residues long. V lost 5 bases, J lost 5 bases, and 12 bases lay in between.

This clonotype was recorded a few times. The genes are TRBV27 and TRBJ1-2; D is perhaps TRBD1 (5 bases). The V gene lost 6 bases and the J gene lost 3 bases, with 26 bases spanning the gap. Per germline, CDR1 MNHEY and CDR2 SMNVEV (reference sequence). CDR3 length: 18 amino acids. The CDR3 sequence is CASRAVIRTTGKDYGYTF. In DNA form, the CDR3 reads TGTGCCAGCAGGGCAGTTATTCGGACAACCGGAAAGGACTATGGCTACACCTTC.

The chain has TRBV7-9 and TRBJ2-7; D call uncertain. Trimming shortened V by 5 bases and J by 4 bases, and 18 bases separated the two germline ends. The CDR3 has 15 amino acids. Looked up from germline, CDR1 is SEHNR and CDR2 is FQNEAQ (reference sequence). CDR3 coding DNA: TGTGCCAGCAGCCCCGTCGCTGGGGTAGGGTACGAGCAGTACTTC. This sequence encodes CASSPVAGVGYEQYF.

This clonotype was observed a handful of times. CDR3 nucleotides: TGCAGTGCTAGAGATTGGAGCGGGAGGATCCTTGAGCAGTTCTTC. It encodes CSARDWSGRILEQFF. The J gene is TRBJ2-1, the V gene TRBV20-1; the match to TRBD2 covers 9 bases. V lost 0 bases, J lost 9 bases, and 9 bases stayed unmatched. CDR1 is DFQATT, CDR2 SNEGSKA, per germline (reference sequence). The CDR3 is 15 amino acids.

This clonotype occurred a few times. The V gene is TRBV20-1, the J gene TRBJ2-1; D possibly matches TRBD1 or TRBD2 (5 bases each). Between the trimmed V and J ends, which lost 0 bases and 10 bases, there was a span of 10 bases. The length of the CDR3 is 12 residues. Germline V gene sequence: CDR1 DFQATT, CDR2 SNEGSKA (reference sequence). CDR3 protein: CSARDLEGEQFF. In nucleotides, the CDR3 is TGCAGTGCTAGAGATCTCGAGGGGGAGCAGTTCTTC.

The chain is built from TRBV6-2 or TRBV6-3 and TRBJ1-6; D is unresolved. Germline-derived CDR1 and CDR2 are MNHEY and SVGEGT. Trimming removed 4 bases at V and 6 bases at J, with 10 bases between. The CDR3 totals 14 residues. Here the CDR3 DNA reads TGTGCCAGCAGTTGGGGAGCTGTTAATTCACCCCTCCACTTT. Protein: CASSWGAVNSPLHF.

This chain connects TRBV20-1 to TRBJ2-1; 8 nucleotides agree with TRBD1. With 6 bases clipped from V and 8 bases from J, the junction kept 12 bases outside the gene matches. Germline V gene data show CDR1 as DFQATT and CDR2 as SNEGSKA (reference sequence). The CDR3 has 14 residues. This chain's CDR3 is CSANGQGNWYEQFF. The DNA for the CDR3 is TGCAGTGCAAATGGACAGGGAAATTGGTATGAGCAGTTCTTC.